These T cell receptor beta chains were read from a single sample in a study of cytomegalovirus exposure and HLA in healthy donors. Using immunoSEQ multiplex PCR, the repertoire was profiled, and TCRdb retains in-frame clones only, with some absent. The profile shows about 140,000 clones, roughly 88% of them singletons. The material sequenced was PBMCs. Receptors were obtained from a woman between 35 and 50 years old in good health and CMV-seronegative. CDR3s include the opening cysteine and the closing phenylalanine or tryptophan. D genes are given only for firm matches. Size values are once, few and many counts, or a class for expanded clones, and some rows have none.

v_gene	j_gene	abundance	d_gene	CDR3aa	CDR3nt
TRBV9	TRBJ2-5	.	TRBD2	CASSAGLAGGGLQETQYF	TGTGCCAGCAGCGCCGGTCTAGCGGGGGGAGGGTTACAAGAGACCCAGTACTTC
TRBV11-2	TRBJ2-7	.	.	CASSFLPPGTPYEQYF	TGTGCCAGCAGCTTCCTCCCCCCCGGGACACCCTACGAGCAGTACTTC
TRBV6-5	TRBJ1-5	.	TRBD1	CASSFRQGSNQPQHF	TGTGCCAGCAGTTTTCGACAGGGGAGCAATCAGCCCCAGCATTTT
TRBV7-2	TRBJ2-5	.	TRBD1	CASSLGQGPPEAQYF	TGTGCCAGCAGCTTAGGACAGGGGCCCCCCGAAGCCCAGTACTTC
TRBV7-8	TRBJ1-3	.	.	CASAQGSGNTIYF	TGTGCCAGCGCACAGGGCTCTGGAAACACCATATATTTT
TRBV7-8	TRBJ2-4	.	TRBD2	CASSPLRLALLAKNIQYF	TGTGCCAGCAGCCCCTTGAGACTAGCGCTTCTAGCCAAAAACATTCAGTACTTC
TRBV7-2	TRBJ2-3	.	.	CASSSRGRGGDTQYF	TGTGCCAGCAGCTCGCGGGGGAGGGGGGGCGATACGCAGTATTTT
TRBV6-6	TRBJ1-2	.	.	CASGLGYTF	TGTGCCAGCGGGCTTGGCTACACCTTC
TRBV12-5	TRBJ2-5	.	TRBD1	CASGFAGGETQYF	TGTGCTAGTGGTTTTGCAGGGGGAGAGACCCAGTACTTC
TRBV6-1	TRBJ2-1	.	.	CASSGLRQGDVGDEQFF	TGTGCCAGCAGTGGCCTCCGGCAGGGCGACGTAGGCGATGAGCAGTTCTTC
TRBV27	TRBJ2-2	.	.	CASQRGRELFF	TGTGCCAGCCAAAGGGGCCGGGAGCTGTTTTTT
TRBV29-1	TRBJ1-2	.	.	CSVRSDRYGYTF	TGCAGCGTTCGCTCGGACAGATATGGCTACACCTTC
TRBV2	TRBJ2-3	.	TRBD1	CASSLVPGGDTQYF	TGTGCCAGCAGCCTCGTGCCAGGGGGCGATACGCAGTATTTT
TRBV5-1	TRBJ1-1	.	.	CASSSQGRETNTEAFF	TGCGCCAGCAGCTCCCAGGGGCGGGAGACGAACACTGAAGCTTTCTTT
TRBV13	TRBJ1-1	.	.	CASSSGGGNTEAFF	TGTGCCAGCAGTTCGGGGGGAGGGAACACTGAAGCTTTCTTT
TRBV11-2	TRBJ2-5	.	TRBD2	CASSVQTSGSSETQYF	TGTGCCAGCAGCGTCCAGACTAGCGGGAGCTCCGAGACCCAGTACTTC
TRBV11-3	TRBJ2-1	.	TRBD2	CASSLAGLAVYNEQFF	TGTGCCAGCAGCTTAGCCGGACTAGCGGTATACAATGAGCAGTTCTTC
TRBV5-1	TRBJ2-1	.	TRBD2	CASSRGLAGANEQFF	TGCGCCAGCAGCAGGGGACTAGCGGGAGCAAATGAGCAGTTCTTC
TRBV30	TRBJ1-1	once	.	CAWTDGGGTEAFF	TGTGCCTGGACGGACGGGGGTGGCACTGAAGCTTTCTTT
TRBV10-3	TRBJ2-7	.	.	CAISEVSRGQYF	TGTGCCATCAGTGAAGTAAGTCGGGGGCAGTACTTC
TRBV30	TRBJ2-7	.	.	CAWSGGAYEQYF	TGTGCCTGGAGTGGGGGCGCGTACGAGCAGTACTTC
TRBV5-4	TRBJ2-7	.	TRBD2	CASSSGTSGRAGEQYF	TGTGCCAGCAGCTCCGGGACTAGCGGGAGGGCTGGCGAGCAGTACTTC